This TCR beta chain derives from a study of T cell responses to AZD1222 COVID-19 vaccine. Whole-study results and caveats: Sampling that yielded the repertoires occurred only after the peak T cell response. Baseline serology detected seropositivity in only a handful of AZD1222 recipients.

This clone appeared once. What it binds is not known. Some clones are missing from TCRdb's copy, which holds only in-frame ones; the method was immunoSEQ multiplex PCR. The repertoire holds some 200,000 clones, with roughly nine tenths as singletons. Germline V lookup: CDR1 LNHDA, CDR2 SQIVND (reference sequence). The J segment lost 7 bases and the V segment lost 10 bases, leaving 7 bases of the junction unmatched. This CDR3 has 13 residues. The starting material was peripheral blood, obtained 28 days after the second dose of the MenACWY control vaccine. The TCR originated in an adult who received the MenACWY meningococcal vaccine as a control. This chain uses TRBV19 with TRBJ2-1, with 10 bases matching TRBD2. The CDR3 loop reads CATRAAGGNEQFF. The DNA for the CDR3 is TGTGCCACGCGGGCAGCGGGAGGGAATGAGCAGTTCTTC.